A selection of T cell receptor beta chains follows, all from one sample in a study of blood T cell repertoires in COVID-19. Clones were read by immunoSEQ multiplex PCR, and TCRdb kept only the in-frame ones, dropping some. Of about 370,000 clones in the sample, around 90% were seen once. The sample comprised peripheral blood. The receptors derive from a woman aged 25 to 39 with COVID-19, enrolled during active disease. Each CDR3 is given with its conserved first and last residue. A D gene is named only where the DNA matches it firmly. The size field is filled for only some rows; it gives once, few, many or a size class.

clone size	V gene	J gene	D gene	CDR3 protein	CDR3 DNA
-	TRBV24-1	TRBJ1-5	TRBD1	CATSRQGGQPQHF	TGTGCCACCAGTAGACAGGGAGGTCAGCCCCAGCATTTT
-	TRBV4-3	TRBJ2-1	TRBD2	CASSRLAVVYNEQFF	TGCGCCAGCAGCCGACTAGCGGTGGTTTACAATGAGCAGTTCTTC
-	TRBV14	TRBJ1-1	TRBD1	CASSPYKGTGVHTEAFF	TGTGCCAGCAGCCCCTATAAAGGGACAGGGGTACACACTGAAGCTTTCTTT
-	TRBV18	TRBJ2-5	TRBD2	CASSPRGLAGGQETQYF	TGTGCCAGCTCACCACGGGGACTAGCGGGGGGTCAAGAGACCCAGTACTTC
-	TRBV19	TRBJ2-1	-	CASSIGLAQDNEQFF	TGTGCCAGTAGTATAGGCCTAGCGCAAGACAATGAGCAGTTCTTC
-	TRBV9	TRBJ1-2	TRBD1	CASSVEEPDRGGGYTF	TGTGCCAGCAGCGTAGAGGAACCGGACAGGGGTGGAGGCTACACCTTC
-	TRBV2	TRBJ2-3	TRBD2	CASRRTSGATDTQYF	TGTGCCAGCAGGCGGACTAGCGGAGCTACAGATACGCAGTATTTT
once	TRBV19	TRBJ2-1	TRBD2	CASSTTRGAYNEQFF	TGTGCCAGTAGTACGACCCGGGGGGCCTACAATGAGCAGTTCTTC
-	TRBV28	TRBJ1-5	-	CASNTGPVYRNQPQHF	TGTGCCAGCAACACAGGGCCTGTTTATCGCAATCAGCCCCAGCATTTT
-	TRBV4-2	TRBJ2-2	-	CASSQEPGLNTGELFF	TGTGCCAGCAGCCAAGAGCCCGGGTTGAACACCGGGGAGCTGTTTTTT
once	TRBV19	TRBJ2-5	TRBD2	CASSIGLAGARATQYF	TGTGCCAGTAGTATCGGACTAGCGGGGGCCCGTGCGACCCAGTACTTC
few	TRBV5-1	TRBJ2-3	TRBD1	CASSLNRGTDTQYF	TGCGCCAGCAGCTTGAACAGGGGAACAGATACGCAGTATTTT
-	TRBV18	TRBJ1-6	TRBD1	CASSPPGQGSSYNSPLHF	TGTGCCAGCTCACCACCCGGACAGGGGAGCTCCTATAATTCACCCCTCCACTTT
-	TRBV11-3	TRBJ2-5	TRBD2	CASSRGLAGGVYQETQYF	TGTGCCAGCAGCAGGGGACTAGCGGGAGGGGTTTACCAAGAGACCCAGTACTTC
few	TRBV19	TRBJ2-7	TRBD1	CASSPGGPGDEQYF	TGTGCCAGTAGTCCAGGGGGCCCCGGTGACGAGCAGTACTTC
-	TRBV6-6	TRBJ1-2	-	CASSYRGGGYTF	TGTGCCAGCAGTTACAGGGGCGGAGGCTACACCTTC
-	TRBV7-2	TRBJ2-1	TRBD2	CASSHTGTSGRGEQFF	TGTGCCAGCAGTCATACCGGGACTAGCGGGAGGGGTGAGCAGTTCTTC
-	TRBV2	TRBJ2-5	TRBD2	CASSVSGRALDQETQYF	TGTGCCAGCAGTGTAAGCGGGAGGGCCTTAGACCAAGAGACCCAGTACTTC
-	TRBV19	TRBJ2-1	-	CASRTLSSYNEQFF	TGTGCCAGCCGGACACTAAGCTCCTACAATGAGCAGTTCTTC
-	TRBV7-9	TRBJ2-6	TRBD2	CASSLGTSGRSGANVLTF	TGTGCCAGCAGCTTAGGGACTAGCGGGAGGTCTGGGGCCAACGTCCTGACTTTC
-	TRBV28	TRBJ2-2	-	CASSEQGIGELFF	TGTGCCAGCAGTGAGCAGGGAATCGGGGAGCTGTTTTTT
once	TRBV11-2	TRBJ2-1	TRBD2	CASSWMRGSSYNEQFF	TGTGCCAGCAGCTGGATGCGGGGGAGCTCCTACAATGAGCAGTTCTTC
-	TRBV6-2/TRBV6-3	TRBJ2-3	-	CASSFGRKAMGRSDTQYF	TGTGCCAGCAGTTTCGGACGGAAAGCCATGGGGAGATCGGATACGCAGTATTTT
few	TRBV10-1	TRBJ2-7	-	CASSENPRDEQYF	TGCGCCAGCAGTGAAAACCCGAGGGACGAGCAGTACTTC
-	TRBV19	TRBJ1-1	-	CASSSNREVTEAFF	TGTGCCAGTAGTAGTAACAGGGAAGTCACTGAAGCTTTCTTT
few	TRBV5-6	TRBJ1-6	-	CASSRRTGGGSSYNSPLHF	TGTGCCAGCAGTCGGAGAACAGGCGGCGGGAGCTCCTATAATTCACCCCTCCACTTT
-	TRBV2	TRBJ2-4	-	CASSGEAGHSIQYF	TGTGCCAGCAGTGGGGAGGCAGGACATAGCATTCAGTACTTC
-	TRBV5-4	TRBJ2-2	-	CASSPIGTGSTGELFF	TGTGCCAGCAGCCCAATAGGTACGGGTAGCACCGGGGAGCTGTTTTTT
-	TRBV7-9	TRBJ2-3	TRBD2	CASRAGLAGVVDTQYF	TGTGCCAGCAGGGCCGGGCTAGCGGGAGTTGTGGATACGCAGTATTTT
-	TRBV19	TRBJ1-1	-	CASSIDAGAATEAFF	TGTGCCAGTAGTATAGACGCGGGGGCGGCCACTGAAGCTTTCTTT
-	TRBV11-3	TRBJ1-6	TRBD1	CASSSRTGTANSPLHF	TGTGCCAGCAGCTCTCGGACAGGGACGGCTAATTCACCCCTCCACTTT
-	TRBV5-6	TRBJ1-2	-	CASSLNGYCTF	TGTGCCAGCAGCTTGAACGGGTATTGCACCTTC
-	TRBV10-3	TRBJ2-7	-	CAIRAGQGGYEQYF	TGTGCCATCAGGGCCGGACAGGGAGGGTACGAGCAGTACTTC
once	TRBV7-9	TRBJ1-1	TRBD1	CASSLRQGPNTEAFF	TGTGCCAGCAGCCTAAGACAGGGACCGAACACTGAAGCTTTCTTT
-	TRBV9	TRBJ2-3	-	CASSVVGGAPWEHLRADTQYF	TGTGCCAGCAGCGTAGTGGGTGGGGCGCCGTGGGAACACCTTAGGGCAGATACGCAGTATTTT
-	TRBV19	TRBJ2-2	-	CASSTPGANTGELFF	TGTGCCAGTAGCACCCCAGGGGCGAACACCGGGGAGCTGTTTTTT
-	TRBV7-7	TRBJ2-1	TRBD2	CASSLGSGTSNEQFF	TGTGCTAGCAGCTTGGGCAGCGGGACGAGCAATGAGCAGTTCTTC
-	TRBV7-9	TRBJ2-5	-	CASSLASRGETQYF	TGTGCCAGCAGCTTAGCGTCCAGAGGAGAGACCCAGTACTTC
-	TRBV15	TRBJ2-2	-	CATSRDLGAGELFF	TGTGCCACCAGCAGAGATCTGGGAGCCGGGGAGCTGTTTTTT
-	TRBV24-1	TRBJ1-5	TRBD1	CATGQGAGQPQHF	TGTGCCACCGGACAGGGGGCTGGTCAGCCCCAGCATTTT
-	TRBV5-4	TRBJ1-4	TRBD1	CASSPDREKLFF	TGTGCCAGCAGCCCGGACAGGGAAAAACTGTTTTTT